The 9 T cell receptor beta chains reported below all come from one sample, sequenced in a study of OX40 agonist ivuxolimab in advanced cancers. Library preparation used the immunoSEQ multiplex PCR assay. TCRdb stores this immuneACCESS table with in-frame sequences only. Part of the clones is absent; in the studies checked, under half of the shortfall reflects unresolved V genes, and no reason is known for the rest. A total of under 100,000 clones appear in this sample, nearly 90% of them only once. The biggest ten clones account for approximately 0.36% of the sample. Sequenced material: CD4+ or CD8+ T cells sorted from blood, taken in a trial of the OX40 agonist ivuxolimab. These receptors all stem from an adult with an advanced solid tumor such as melanoma, head and neck, liver or kidney cancer.

The chain carries TRBV5-1 and TRBJ2-7; D not certain. Trimming removed 1 base at V and 0 bases at J, with 11 bases between. Germline V gene data show CDR1 as SGHRS and CDR2 as YFSETQ. This CDR3 comprises 15 residues. CDR3 sequence: CASSLSGTASYEQYF. CDR3 sequence (DNA): TGCGCCAGCAGCTTGTCGGGTACGGCCTCCTACGAGCAGTACTTC.

The chain uses TRBV29-1 and TRBJ2-7; D is possibly TRBD1 or TRBD2 (5 bases each). V was pared by 4 bases and J by 5 bases, with 21 bases between. This CDR3 has 15 residues. Germline V lookup: CDR1 SQVTM, CDR2 ANQGSEA. CDR3 nucleotide sequence: TGCAGCGTTGTTTTGGAACCCCCCTCGGGACACGAGCAGTACTTC. It is translated as CSVVLEPPSGHEQYF.

The chain combines TRBV9 with TRBJ2-2; 9 nucleotides line up with TRBD1. The V and J ends lost 4 bases and 4 bases, in that order; junction bases with no gene match: 8. Germline assignment: CDR1 SGDLS and CDR2 YYNGEE. The CDR3 sequence is 16 residues long. CDR3 nucleotide sequence: TGTGCCAGCAGCCGTAGGGAGACAGGGGGCACCGGGGAGCTGTTTTTT. This encodes CASSRRETGGTGELFF.

The rearrangement links TRBV11-3 to TRBJ2-1; the D is unclear. Germline V gene sequence: CDR1 SGHNT, CDR2 YENEEA. Trimming took 3 bases from V and 9 from J, leaving 12 bases between them. The CDR3 sequence is 13 residues long. In nucleotides, the CDR3 is TGTGCCAGCAGCTTGAGTTCTATCAGTGAGCAGTTCTTC. It specifies CASSLSSISEQFF. The full variable domain, its missing parts supplied by reference TRBV11-3 and TRBJ2-1, is EAGVVQSPRYKIIEKKQPVAFWCNPISGHNTLYWYLQNLGQGPELLIRYENEEAVDDSQLPKDRFSAERLKGVDSTLKIQPAELGDSAVYLCASSLSSISEQFFGPGTRLTVL.

The chain carries TRBV28 and TRBJ1-5; tentatively, D is TRBD1 (5 bases). The germline gives CDR1 MDHEN, CDR2 SYDVKM. Trimming took off 10 bases at V and 4 bases at J, with 11 bases between the two ends. This CDR3 region has 12 residues. In DNA form, the CDR3 reads TGTGCCACGGGGGGGGGAAATCAGCCCCAGCATTTT. It specifies CATGGGNQPQHF. The full variable domain, completed using reference TRBV28 and TRBJ1-5, is DVKVTQSSRYLVKRTGEKVFLECVQDMDHENMFWYRQDPGLGLRLIYFSYDVKMKEKGDIPEGYSVSREKKERFSLILESASTNQTSMYLCATGGGNQPQHFGDGTRLSIL.

The chain employs TRBV11-2 and TRBJ2-7; no definite D call. The V end lost 3 bases, the J end lost 3 bases, and 6 bases lay between the germline ends. The CDR3 is 12 residues long. Germline V lookup: CDR1 SGHAT, CDR2 FQNNGV. The CDR3 nucleotides are TGTGCCAGCAGCTTGTCGGACTACGAGCAGTACTTC. Translation: CASSLSDYEQYF.

The chain links TRBV6-5 to TRBJ2-3; 10 bases line up with TRBD1. The CDR3 totals 14 residues. Germline V lookup: CDR1 MNHEY, CDR2 SVGAGI. The V gene end was trimmed by 8 bases and the J gene end by 3 bases; junction bases not matched to a gene: 5. This CDR3 reads CASRRDRGTDTQYF. DNA for the CDR3: TGTGCCAGCCGCCGGGACAGGGGAACAGATACGCAGTATTTT.

The chain uses TRBV6-6 and TRBJ1-2, with TRBD1 identical over 7 bases. The CDR3 has 13 residues. Trimming at V came to 11 bases and at J to 1 base, leaving 7 bases not matched to a gene. The germline gives CDR1 MNHNY, CDR2 SVGAGI (reference sequence). The CDR3 loop is CAGRQGDNYGYTF. CDR3 sequence (DNA): TGTGCCGGGCGACAGGGTGATAACTATGGCTACACCTTC.

This clone came up once. J is TRBJ2-5 and V is TRBV19, with TRBD2 matching 8 bases. With V trimmed by 5 bases and J by 5 bases, 10 bases remained unmatched. CDR1 and CDR2 from the germline V gene are LNHDA and SQIVND (reference sequence). This CDR3 is 15 amino acids long. The CDR3 protein is CASSGAGAGDETQYF. The CDR3 DNA reads TGTGCCAGTAGTGGGGCCGGAGCGGGAGATGAGACCCAGTACTTC.